This is a list of T cell receptor beta chains from one sample in a study of beta chain features in type 1 diabetes. Clones were read by immunoSEQ multiplex PCR, and TCRdb kept only the in-frame ones, dropping some. The sample records a few hundred thousand clones, less than 15% being singletons. Material: naive CD4+ T cells from blood. Receptors were obtained from a woman between 18 and 30 years old with type 1 diabetes. Both conserved end residues are trimmed from each CDR3. For some rows the clone size is stated as once, few or many, or as a class when expanded; others skip it.

clone_size v_call cdr3_aa
- TRBV27 ASSLSRTGYGYT
- TRBV4-2 ASSQNRLTEAF
- TRBV5-1 ASSSGQNVDYGYT
- TRBV19 ASSTSGTGLLFGYT
- TRBV9 ASSVGLTPNYGYT
- TRBV7-2 ASSLEGGRKYGYT
many TRBV29-1 SVGSDTQY
few TRBV6-5 ASSYGTRPDTQY
- TRBV18 ASSLSREDEQF
few TRBV11-2 ASSLAPGYGYT
- TRBV18 ASSPNRGGQETQY
- TRBV30 AWSRSLTSGFTGELF
- TRBV5-1 ASSSNPGADTQY
- TRBV10-1 ASSGRTSGSDEQF
- TRBV7-9 ASTLQGPQPQH
few TRBV6-5 ASSYSGRVRMGQF
few TRBV19 ATQRGVNTEAF
few TRBV7-6 ASTNRGQSTDTQY
few TRBV6-6 ASSPRGPYEQY
- TRBV10-3 ATSETGAGETQY
once TRBV5-1 ASSRDRGDGYT
- TRBV18 ASSRSGASTDTQY
few TRBV11-2 ASSSSPGGNEQF
- TRBV4-2 ASSQDRLNRASGRAIDTQY
- TRBV7-9 ASSPHQGVTLNTEAF
few TRBV27 ASRRLAGDTQY
few TRBV6-5 ASSQGVGYGYT
- TRBV27 ASSTIAVGQEQF
few TRBV5-6 ASSESYRTGNYGYT
- TRBV4-3 ASSQGLAGGNYNEQF
few TRBV11-2 ASSLLRGRQETQY
few TRBV28 ASSFRVSARDTQY
few TRBV7-8 ASSPDRVSYNEQF
few TRBV7-8 ASSLASNTQY
- TRBV30 AWSLGTEHQPQH
- TRBV19 ASGTGGRTGELF
few TRBV6-5 ASSLLGQYEQF
- TRBV2 ASTDGGSNTEAF
- TRBV6-1 ASSESGRAGTDTQY
few TRBV5-1 ASRKTGLNEQF
few TRBV5-1 ASSSSGPPNEQF
few TRBV7-9 ASSLMGSGTEAF